This T cell receptor (beta chain) was captured by sequencing in a study of identical twins. V was trimmed by 6 bases and J by 7 bases, leaving 16 bases between them. Germline CDR1 and CDR2: SNHLY and FYNNEI. The CDR3 spans 14 residues. TCRdb independently ran MiXCR on the 5' RACE reads; one entry per CDR3 protein. The sample records about 1.7 million distinct CDR3 sequences, less than 35% being singletons. In its sample, this clonotype was seen a few times. Source material: cord blood. The chain couples TRBV2 to TRBJ1-5; maybe TRBD1 (5 bases). This clonotype was sampled from a newborn girl in good health. In DNA form, the CDR3 reads TGTGCCAGCAGCCTGGACGGCCGGGGGCAGCCCCAGCATTTT. Protein product: CASSLDGRGQPQHF.